Shown below are 20 T cell receptor beta chains from a single sample sequenced in a study of T cell responses to AZD1222 COVID-19 vaccine. Here immunoSEQ multiplex PCR was the method, and the copy in TCRdb shows in-frame clones only, minus some. The table records roughly 100,000 clones, roughly nine tenths of them present only once. The specimen was peripheral blood, collected on day 0 of AZD1222 vaccination. Receptor source: an adult in good health.

This chain joins TRBV3-1 (or the pseudogene TRBV3-2) and TRBJ1-4, with 10 bases aligning to TRBD1. The CDR3 sequence is 16 residues long. Trimming at V came to 3 bases and at J to 8 bases, leaving 9 bases not matched to a gene. Germline V gives CDR1 LGHDT, CDR2 YNNKEL (reference sequence). CDR3 amino acids: CASSHDRGLKMEKLFF. CDR3 sequence (DNA): TGTGCCAGCAGCCACGACAGGGGGCTTAAGATGGAAAAACTGTTTTTT.

The gene calls are TRBV12-3 or TRBV12-4 and TRBJ1-5; weak D call: TRBD1 (5 bases). The CDR3 sequence is 13 residues long. Trimming took off 6 bases at V and 3 bases at J, with 9 bases between the two ends. The CDR3 spells CASRGGYNQPQHF. CDR3 nucleotide sequence: TGTGCCAGCAGGGGGGGGTACAATCAGCCCCAGCATTTT.

This clone was recorded once. The gene calls are TRBV28 and TRBJ2-2, with D maybe TRBD2 (5 bases). Trimming removed 3 bases from V and 4 bases from J, with 12 bases in between. From germline, CDR1 is MDHEN and CDR2 SYDVKM. The CDR3 has 15 residues. The DNA for the CDR3 is TGTGCCAGCAGTTTCGGAGCGGACTTCACCGGGGAGCTGTTTTTT. Protein: CASSFGADFTGELFF.

The V and J genes are TRBV5-1 and TRBJ2-3, with 7 nucleotides matching TRBD2. V trimming: 2 bases; J trimming: 5 bases; junction bases outside the gene matches: 8. Per germline, CDR1 SGHRS and CDR2 YFSETQ. This CDR3 has 15 residues. CDR3 in DNA: TGCGCCAGCAGCTTACAAAACCGGGGGGAAGATACGCAGTATTTT. Its protein product is CASSLQNRGEDTQYF.

The chain employs TRBV25-1 and TRBJ1-2; weak D call: TRBD1 (5 bases). The length of the CDR3 is 15 residues. Germline V gene data show CDR1 as MGHDK and CDR2 as SYGVNS. Trimming pared 6 bases from V and 5 bases from J, leaving 19 bases between. In nucleotides, the CDR3 is TGTGCCAGCAGCCCTATCGTGACAGACTCATATGGCTACACCTTC. It encodes CASSPIVTDSYGYTF.

The V call is TRBV4-2, the J call TRBJ2-7, with 8 bases lining up with TRBD2. Trimming took 1 base from V and 4 from J; bases not matched to a gene: 6. Germline CDR1 LGHNA, CDR2 YNFKEQ. The CDR3 length is 15 residues. CDR3 nucleotide sequence: TGTGCCAGCAGCCAAGCGGGGGGGATTAGGTACGAGCAGTACTTC. Residues: CASSQAGGIRYEQYF.

This chain uses TRBV28 with TRBJ1-1, with D tentatively TRBD1 (6 bases). Germline CDR1 and CDR2: MDHEN and SYDVKM. Trimming shortened V by 6 bases and J by 0 bases, and 17 bases separated the two germline ends. This CDR3 has 16 residues. Written as DNA, the CDR3 is TGTGCCAGCAGCTCGCCTCCGACAGGCGTGAACACTGAAGCTTTCTTT. Protein sequence: CASSSPPTGVNTEAFF.

The chain employs TRBV28 and TRBJ2-7; possible D gene TRBD2, 5 bases. The germline V gene has CDR1 MDHEN and CDR2 SYDVKM. V was shortened by 3 bases and J by 0 bases, with 6 bases between the two germline ends. The CDR3 contains 13 residues. The CDR3 protein is CASSLRDSYEQYF. The CDR3 coding sequence is TGTGCCAGCAGTTTGAGGGACTCCTACGAGCAGTACTTC.

The V gene is TRBV6-1, the J gene TRBJ2-7; perhaps TRBD1 as D (5 bases). The CDR3 loop spans 15 amino acids. Trimming cost V 2 bases and J 3 bases, with 14 bases left between them. Per the germline V gene, CDR1 is MNHNS and CDR2 is SASEGT. The CDR3 coding sequence is TGTGCCAGCAGTGAACGGGTACAGGAGAACTACGAGCAGTACTTC. Amino acid sequence: CASSERVQENYEQYF.

V gene TRBV19 combines with J gene TRBJ1-5; a weak D match, TRBD1 (5 bases). CDR3 length: 13 residues. Germline assignment: CDR1 LNHDA and CDR2 SQIVND (reference sequence). The V end was cut by 6 bases, the J end by 3 bases, with 9 bases between. CDR3 sequence (DNA): TGTGCCAGTAGCCAGGGCCACAATCAGCCCCAGCATTTT. Protein product: CASSQGHNQPQHF.

The genes are TRBV29-1 and TRBJ2-6; no definite D call. Germline-derived CDR1 and CDR2 are SQVTM and ANQGSEA. The length of the CDR3 is 15 residues. The V gene lost 5 bases and the J gene lost 6 bases, with 17 bases spanning the gap. Here the CDR3 DNA reads TGCAGCGTTCAATCTACAGCCCTAAAGGCCAACGTCCTGACTTTC. This sequence encodes CSVQSTALKANVLTF.

DNA of the CDR3: TGTGCCAGCAGCCCCCTCCGGCAGGGTGAGCAGTTCTTC. This sequence encodes CASSPLRQGEQFF. The chain joins TRBV7-3 to TRBJ2-1; possibly TRBD1 for D (5 bases). Trimming stripped 5 bases from V and 9 bases from J, with 14 bases between. This CDR3 is 13 amino acids long. Per germline, CDR1 SGHTA and CDR2 FQGTGA.

This clone occurred a few times. The CDR3 region has the DNA TGTGCCAGCACCGACAGGGAACGCACAGATACGCAGTATTTT. Translation: CASTDRERTDTQYF. This chain uses TRBV27 with TRBJ2-3; 7 bases agree with TRBD1. This CDR3 has 14 amino acids. Trimming at V came to 7 bases and at J to 1 base, leaving 5 bases not matched to a gene. The germline CDR1 and CDR2 sequences are MNHEY and SMNVEV (reference sequence).

V and J are TRBV7-8 and TRBJ2-2, with D possibly matching TRBD1 (5 bases). This CDR3 contains 14 residues. Germline V CDR1 and CDR2: SGHVS, FQNEAQ. V was pared by 4 bases and J by 1 base, with 7 bases between. CDR3 DNA: TGTGCCAGCAGCTCGACAGTGAACACCGGGGAGCTGTTTTTT. It translates to CASSSTVNTGELFF.

The J gene is TRBJ1-6, the V gene TRBV5-6; D unclear. The CDR3 loop spans 13 amino acids. The germline V and J ends were trimmed by 0 bases and 8 bases, with 6 bases remaining between them. Germline V gene data show CDR1 as SGHDT and CDR2 as YYEEEE. CDR3 protein: CASSLGGDSPLHF. For the CDR3, the DNA is TGTGCCAGCAGCTTGGGTGGGGATTCACCCCTCCACTTT.

The V call is TRBV27, the J call TRBJ1-4, with 7 bases identical to TRBD1. The J segment lost 6 bases and the V segment lost 4 bases, leaving 11 bases of the junction unmatched. Germline CDR1 is MNHEY and CDR2 is SMNVEV (reference sequence). The CDR3 has 16 amino acids. The CDR3 here is CASSSLEAGGDEKLFF. The CDR3 DNA sequence: TGTGCCAGCAGTTCTCTTGAGGCAGGGGGTGATGAAAAACTGTTTTTT.

The chain employs TRBV28 and TRBJ1-4; TRBD1 aligns across 10 bases. Trimming took 10 bases from V and 5 from J; bases not matched to a gene: 10. From germline, CDR1 is MDHEN and CDR2 SYDVKM. This CDR3 is 15 amino acids long. This CDR3 is CATSPPGQGNEKLFF. The CDR3 DNA sequence: TGTGCCACCTCCCCCCCGGGACAGGGGAATGAAAAACTGTTTTTT.

The chain employs TRBV6-6 and TRBJ1-5, with D possibly matching TRBD1 (5 bases). The CDR3 runs to 17 residues. V dropped 5 bases and J dropped 5 bases, with 22 bases sitting between them. Germline CDR1 is MNHNY and CDR2 is SVGAGI (reference sequence). The CDR3 is CASSPRLGTDKYQPQHF. The CDR3 DNA reads as TGTGCCAGCAGTCCAAGGCTGGGGACGGATAAGTATCAGCCCCAGCATTTT.

The chain couples TRBV19 to TRBJ2-2; D perhaps matches TRBD2 (7 bases). V was trimmed by 3 bases and J by 1 base, leaving 9 bases between them. Germline CDR1 and CDR2: LNHDA and SQIVND (reference sequence). CDR3 length: 15 amino acids. The CDR3 DNA follows: TGTGCCAGTAGTATGGGGGGGCTGAACACCGGGGAGCTGTTTTTT. It yields the protein CASSMGGLNTGELFF.

The chain is built from TRBV11-2 and TRBJ1-1, with D perhaps TRBD1 (6 bases). Germline CDR1 reads SGHAT; CDR2 reads FQNNGV. Trimming stripped 4 bases from V and 0 bases from J, with 24 bases between. CDR3 size: 19 residues. The CDR3, as DNA: TGTGCCAGCAGCTCTCCGGGTGGGCAAGTAAGGGGGATGAACACTGAAGCTTTCTTT. As protein: CASSSPGGQVRGMNTEAFF.